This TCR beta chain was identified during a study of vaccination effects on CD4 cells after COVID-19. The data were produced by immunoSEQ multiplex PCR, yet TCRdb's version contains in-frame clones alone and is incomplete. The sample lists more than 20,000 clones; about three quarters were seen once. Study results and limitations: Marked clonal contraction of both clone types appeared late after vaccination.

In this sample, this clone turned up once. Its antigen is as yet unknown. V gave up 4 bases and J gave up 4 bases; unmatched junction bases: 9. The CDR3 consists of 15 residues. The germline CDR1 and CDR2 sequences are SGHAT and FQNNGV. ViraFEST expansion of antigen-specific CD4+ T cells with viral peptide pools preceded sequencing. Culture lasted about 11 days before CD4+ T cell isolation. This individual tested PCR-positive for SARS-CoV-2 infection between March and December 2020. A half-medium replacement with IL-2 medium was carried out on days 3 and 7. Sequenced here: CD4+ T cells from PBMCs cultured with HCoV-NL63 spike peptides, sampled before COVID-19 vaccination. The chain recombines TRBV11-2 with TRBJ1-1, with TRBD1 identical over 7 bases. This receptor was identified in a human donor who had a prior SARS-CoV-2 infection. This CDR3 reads CASSSLYRGGTEAFF. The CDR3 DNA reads TGTGCCAGCAGCTCCCTGTACAGGGGTGGCACTGAAGCTTTCTTT.